The 32 T cell receptor beta chains reported below all come from one sample, sequenced in a study of T cell repertoires in cytomegalovirus infection (dated by TCRdb to the late 2010s). The instrument given in TCRdb is Illumina HiSeq 1500. TCRdb reprocessed the public reads (quality trimming at Q25 with fastp, clone calling with MiXCR) and kept in-frame beta chains. Each entry is one CDR3 protein sequence, shown with its most common DNA and genes. The sample records hundreds of thousands of distinct CDR3 sequences, approximately 25% of which are singletons. Around 7.6% of the sample rests with the top ten. The sample consisted of CD8+ T cells from PBMCs. All receptors come from a human donor in good health (CMV status not recorded). Some clones in this sample may be carry-over from other donors' samples.

About this clonotype: One end of the junction fails to match germline, which may point to a read error. The chain carries TRBV5-3 and TRBJ1-5, with no clear D. TRBV5-3 is annotated as an ORF whose role is uncertain. This CDR3 has 12 amino acids. Here the CDR3 reads CASSLASQPQHF. The CDR3 DNA reads as TGTGCCAGCAGCTTGGCCAGTCAGCCCCAGCATTTT.

V usage is TRBV5-4 and J usage is TRBJ2-3, with D tentatively TRBD2 (6 bases). The CDR3 is made up of 13 amino acids. The V end was cut by 5 bases, the J end by 4 bases, with 11 bases between. CDR1 is SGHNT and CDR2 is YYREEE in the germline V gene (reference sequence). The CDR3 DNA sequence: TGTGCCAGCAGTGGGCGGGGTCCAGATACGCAGTATTTT. Encoded protein: CASSGRGPDTQYF. Looking up the rest from reference TRBV5-4 and TRBJ2-3 gives the full variable domain: ETGVTQSPTHLIKTRGQQVTLRCSSQSGHNTVSWYQQALGQGPQFIFQYYREEENGRGNFPPRFSGLQFPNYSSELNVNALELDDSALYLCASSGRGPDTQYFGPGTRLTVL.

This clonotype has a handful of counts. CDR3 nucleotides: TGTGCCAGCAGTTCGATACCCAGGGGACCGAACACCGGGGAGCTGTTTTTT. Its protein is CASSSIPRGPNTGELFF. The rearrangement uses TRBV2 and TRBJ2-2, with a tentative D call TRBD1 (6 bases). Per the germline V gene, CDR1 is SNHLY and CDR2 is FYNNEI. The CDR3 runs to 17 residues. V lost 5 bases and J lost 0, with 16 bases in between.

The table lists this clonotype with many counts. V gene TRBV7-9 combines with J gene TRBJ2-1; D is possibly TRBD2 (5 bases). Per the germline V gene, CDR1 is SEHNR and CDR2 is FQNEAQ (reference sequence). This CDR3 has 13 amino acids. Between the trimmed V and J ends, which lost 5 bases and 15 bases, there was a span of 20 bases. CDR3 residues: CASSPDYEGAGFF. The CDR3 DNA sequence: TGTGCCAGCAGCCCTGATTACGAGGGAGCAGGGTTCTTC.

This clonotype came up a few times. The chain joins TRBV24-1 to TRBJ2-5; tentatively, D is TRBD1 (6 bases). The germline V and J ends were trimmed by 3 bases and 5 bases, with 12 bases remaining between them. CDR3 length: 14 amino acids. Germline V CDR1 and CDR2: KGHDR, SFDVKD. Here the CDR3 reads CATSDQQGWETQYF. The CDR3 DNA reads as TGTGCCACCAGTGATCAACAGGGTTGGGAGACCCAGTACTTC.

This clonotype was counted at least ten times. The J gene is TRBJ2-3, the V gene TRBV7-8; 12 nucleotides line up with TRBD2. The CDR3 is made up of 18 amino acids. Germline assignment: CDR1 SGHVS and CDR2 FQNEAQ. The junction had 9 bases not matched to a gene; V was cut back by 0 bases and J by 5 bases. CDR3 nucleotides: TGTGCCAGCAGCTTAGCATCAAGGACTAGCGGGGAGGGAGATACGCAGTATTTT. It is translated as CASSLASRTSGEGDTQYF.

The chain links TRBV23-1 to TRBJ2-7, with 11 bases that match TRBD1. TRBV23-1 is classed as an ORF, of uncertain function. The V segment lost 3 bases and the J segment 7 bases; nucleotides outside the gene matches: 11. CDR3 size: 16 residues. DNA for the CDR3: TGCGCCAGCAGTCAGGCTTCTGGACAGGGGGCCGAAGAGCAGTACTTC. This sequence encodes CASSQASGQGAEEQYF.

Comment on this clonotype: A much larger clone sits a single nucleotide away, making a read error possible. The chain has TRBV7-8 and TRBJ2-5, with D tentatively TRBD1 (6 bases). The CDR3 loop spans 18 amino acids. Germline V lookup: CDR1 SGHVS, CDR2 FQNEAQ. The germline V and J ends were trimmed by 1 base and 7 bases, with 25 bases remaining between them. CDR3 residues: CASSLVGGQWGPEGTQYF. In DNA, the CDR3 is TGTGCCAGCAGCTTAGTGGGCGGTCAGTGGGGGCCCGAGGGGACCCAGTACTTC.

In nucleotides, the CDR3 is TGTGCCAGCAGTGAGGTCGTGAACACTGAAGCTTTCTTT. Its protein is CASSEVVNTEAFF. The chain couples TRBV25-1 to TRBJ1-1; D unclear. The CDR3 runs 13 residues. The V gene lost 3 bases and the J gene lost 0 bases, with 5 bases spanning the gap. Germline V gene data show CDR1 as MGHDK and CDR2 as SYGVNS.

This clonotype appeared many times. The V and J genes are TRBV7-9 and TRBJ1-1, with 7 nucleotides matching TRBD1. CDR1 and CDR2 from the germline V gene are SEHNR and FQNEAQ (reference sequence). The CDR3 spans 14 residues. The trim removed 5 bases at V and 1 base at J, leaving 4 bases unmatched. CDR3 bases: TGTGCCAGCAGCGGACGACAGGGGAACACTGAAGCTTTCTTT. It codes for CASSGRQGNTEAFF.

In this sample, this clonotype turned up many times. The V gene is TRBV28, the J gene TRBJ1-1; D gene unclear. V lost 6 bases and J 6 bases, leaving 17 bases between the germline ends. This CDR3 is built from 14 residues. Per germline, CDR1 MDHEN and CDR2 SYDVKM. The CDR3 loop is CASRTPEYGAEAFF. CDR3 in DNA: TGTGCCAGCAGGACCCCGGAGTACGGGGCTGAAGCTTTCTTT. Variable domain in full (rest from reference TRBV28 and TRBJ1-1): DVKVTQSSRYLVKRTGEKVFLECVQDMDHENMFWYRQDPGLGLRLIYFSYDVKMKEKGDIPEGYSVSREKKERFSLILESASTNQTSMYLCASRTPEYGAEAFFGQGTRLTVV.

This clonotype was counted many times. The rearrangement joins TRBV7-8 to TRBJ1-2, with D hard to call. CDR1 is SGHVS and CDR2 is FQNEAQ in the germline V gene. The CDR3 totals 15 residues. V lost 1 base, J lost 0 bases, and 9 bases lay in between. The CDR3 loop reads CASSLGGRANYGYTF. CDR3 nucleotide sequence: TGTGCCAGCAGCTTAGGTGGCAGAGCTAACTATGGCTACACCTTC.

In this sample, this clonotype turned up a few times. J is TRBJ1-1 and V is TRBV6-6; D is unresolved. Germline CDR1 and CDR2: MNHNY and SVGAGI (reference sequence). The CDR3 is 14 residues long. The V end lost 6 bases, the J end lost 3 bases, and 14 bases lay between the germline ends. CDR3: CASSRRGLDTEAFF. In nucleotides, the CDR3 is TGTGCCAGCAGCAGACGAGGGTTGGACACTGAAGCTTTCTTT.

Worth noting for this clonotype: Germline and junction disagree at one end, which may indicate a read error. J is TRBJ1-2 and V is TRBV2; D gene uncertain. The CDR3 is 11 residues long. CDR1 is SNHLY and CDR2 is FYNNEI in the germline V gene. Written as DNA, the CDR3 is TGTGCCATAACGGCGAGCTATGACTACACCTTC. Translating gives CAITASYDYTF. Full variable domain (rest looked up from reference TRBV2 and TRBJ1-2): EPEVTQTPSHQVTQMGQEVILRCVPISNHLYFYWYRQILGQKVEFLVSFYNNEISEKSEIFDDQFSVERPDGSNFTLKIRSTKLEDSAMYFCAITASYDYTFGSGTRLTVV.

The rearrangement joins TRBV7-9 to TRBJ1-3; 7 bases are a match to TRBD1. The CDR3 loop spans 12 amino acids. CDR1 and CDR2 (germline): SEHNR, FQNEAQ (reference sequence). With 5 bases clipped from V and 8 bases from J, the junction kept 3 bases outside the gene matches. The CDR3 DNA reads TGTGCCAGCAGCATAGGGGGCGACACCATATATTTT. Protein: CASSIGGDTIYF.

This clonotype was observed a few times. The chain uses TRBV28 and TRBJ2-3; 7 bases match TRBD2. CDR3 length: 16 residues. The germline CDR1 and CDR2 sequences are MDHEN and SYDVKM. Unmatched junction bases numbered 14, after V lost 8 bases and J lost 3 bases. The CDR3 region is CASRWLAARQTDTQYF. CDR3 coding DNA: TGTGCCAGCCGGTGGCTAGCGGCTCGACAGACAGATACGCAGTATTTT.

This sequence joins TRBV4-1 and TRBJ2-5; possible D gene TRBD1, 5 bases. Between the trimmed V and J ends, which lost 3 bases and 3 bases, there was a span of 8 bases. Per germline, CDR1 MGHRA and CDR2 YSYEKL. CDR3 length: 13 residues. The CDR3 reads CASSQAGKETQYF. CDR3 coding DNA: TGCGCCAGCAGCCAGGCAGGGAAAGAGACCCAGTACTTC.

The chain employs TRBV7-9 and TRBJ1-4; 8 positions agree with TRBD1. There are 13 residues in the CDR3. Germline CDR1 SEHNR, CDR2 FQNEAQ (reference sequence). V was pared by 4 bases and J by 8 bases, with 3 bases of the junction left unmatched. The chain's CDR3 is CASSSGGREKLFF. In DNA, the CDR3 is TGTGCCAGCAGCTCAGGGGGCCGGGAAAAACTGTTTTTT.

This chain joins TRBV27 and TRBJ2-1; 9 nucleotides align to TRBD1. After removal of 6 bases from V and 5 bases from J, the junction contained 8 bases not matched to a gene. This CDR3 region has 15 residues. Germline V gives CDR1 MNHEY, CDR2 SMNVEV (reference sequence). CDR3 in amino acids: CASSPGTGLNNEQFF. The CDR3 region has the DNA TGTGCCAGCAGCCCTGGGACAGGGCTAAACAATGAGCAGTTCTTC.

This sequence joins TRBV6-5 and TRBJ2-5, with no clear D. V was trimmed by 0 bases and J by 4 bases, leaving 9 bases between them. The germline V gene has CDR1 MNHEY and CDR2 SVGAGI. The CDR3 sequence is 14 residues long. The chain's CDR3 is CASSYSLDLETQYF. The CDR3 nucleotides read TGTGCCAGCAGTTACTCCTTGGACCTAGAGACCCAGTACTTC.

This clonotype was counted a few times. The J gene is TRBJ2-7, the V gene TRBV7-9; D remains ambiguous. This CDR3 comprises 13 residues. Trimming took off 6 bases at V and 4 bases at J, with 13 bases between the two ends. CDR1 is SEHNR, CDR2 FQNEAQ, per germline (reference sequence). The chain's CDR3 is CASSPEWAYEQYF. CDR3 nucleotides: TGTGCCAGCAGTCCAGAGTGGGCTTACGAGCAGTACTTC.

A few counts support this clonotype. The chain is built from TRBV19 and TRBJ1-1; D not certain. The CDR3 consists of 12 residues. V lost 4 bases and J lost 6, with 9 bases in between. Germline-derived CDR1 and CDR2 are LNHDA and SQIVND (reference sequence). CDR3: CASSTHAPEAFF. In DNA, the CDR3 is TGTGCCAGTAGTACCCATGCCCCTGAAGCTTTCTTT.

This clonotype was observed many times. The DNA of the CDR3 is TGTGCCAGCAGCTCACAGGGTAGAGAACCGCTGAACACTGAAGCTTTCTTT. This sequence encodes CASSSQGREPLNTEAFF. The chain couples TRBV7-6 to TRBJ1-1; perhaps TRBD1 as D (6 bases). Deletions cut 4 bases from V and 0 bases from J, with 18 bases between. The CDR3 contains 17 residues. The germline CDR1 and CDR2 sequences are SGHVS and FNYEAQ. The entire variable domain, with the rest obtained from reference TRBV7-6 and TRBJ1-1, is as follows: GAGVSQSPRYKVTKRGQDVALRCDPISGHVSLYWYRQALGQGPEFLTYFNYEAQQDKSGLPNDRFSAERPEGSISTLTIQRTEQRDSAMYRCASSSQGREPLNTEAFFGQGTRLTVV.

This rearrangement joins TRBV29-1 to TRBJ2-1; D possibly corresponds to TRBD2 (7 bases). V was cut by 6 bases and J by 5 bases, with 17 bases left in between. Germline assignment: CDR1 SQVTM and CDR2 ANQGSEA. The CDR3 contains 14 residues. The CDR3 spells CSVVGGARNNEQFF. The DNA for the CDR3 is TGCAGCGTCGTAGGGGGGGCCCGCAACAATGAGCAGTTCTTC.

The CDR3 reads CASSLSKRAEAFF. CDR3 sequence (DNA): TGTGCCAGCAGTTTATCGAAGAGGGCAGAAGCTTTCTTT. The chain is built from TRBV27 and TRBJ1-1; D unclear. The germline V gene has CDR1 MNHEY and CDR2 SMNVEV (reference sequence). V was cut by 0 bases and J by 8 bases, with 10 bases left in between. There are 13 residues in the CDR3.

The chain uses TRBV29-1 and TRBJ2-7; D tentatively fits TRBD1 or TRBD2 (5 bases each). Germline CDR1 SQVTM, CDR2 ANQGSEA. The V gene lost 7 bases and the J gene lost 6 bases, with 16 bases spanning the gap. This CDR3 is 12 amino acids long. The CDR3 DNA is TGCAGCGGGATGGGGGAAGTTTGCGAGCAGTACGTC. This codes for CSGMGEVCEQYV.

This clonotype turned up a few times. This rearrangement joins TRBV7-8 to TRBJ2-1; 7 nucleotides align to TRBD2. The germline CDR1 and CDR2 sequences are SGHVS and FQNEAQ. V trimming: 1 base; J trimming: 3 bases; junction bases outside the gene matches: 6. The CDR3 covers 16 residues. CDR3 residues: CASSLVGLADYNEQFF. The CDR3 DNA reads as TGTGCCAGCAGCTTAGTGGGGCTAGCGGACTACAATGAGCAGTTCTTC.

This clonotype was seen only a few times. The rearrangement joins TRBV6-5 to TRBJ1-6; no clear D. This CDR3 comprises 14 residues. Germline lookup yields CDR1 MNHEY and CDR2 SVGAGI. Trimming removed 2 bases from V and 3 bases from J, with 5 bases in between. The CDR3: CASSYAGYNSPLHF. CDR3 DNA: TGTGCCAGCAGTTACGCGGGCTATAATTCACCCCTCCACTTT.

This clonotype was counted ten times or more. This rearrangement joins TRBV7-2 to TRBJ1-6, with D possibly being TRBD1 (5 bases). Germline lookup yields CDR1 SGHTA and CDR2 FQGNSA. This CDR3 contains 17 residues. V gave up 4 bases and J gave up 4 bases, with 17 bases separating them. For the CDR3, the DNA is TGTGCCAGCAGCTCGACAGTCATTGTCGCTTATAATTCACCCCTCCACTTT. It translates to CASSSTVIVAYNSPLHF.

A word on this clonotype: This may arise from a read error, as a much more abundant clone is one base away. V usage is TRBV7-2 and J usage is TRBJ1-2; D is ambiguous. The CDR3 runs 12 residues. From germline, CDR1 is SGHTA and CDR2 FQGNSA. As DNA, the CDR3 is TGTGCCAGCCGCTTCGGCAACTATGGCTACACCTTC. As protein: CASRFGNYGYTF.

This chain uses TRBV12-5 with TRBJ2-3; TRBD2 is a possible D gene (7 bases). V shed 3 bases and J shed 6 bases, with 25 bases lying between them. Germline V gene lookup returns CDR1 LGHNT and CDR2 FRNRAP. The CDR3 loop spans 18 amino acids. CDR3 protein: CASGFSKGGGRGADTQYF. In DNA, the CDR3 is TGTGCTAGTGGTTTTTCGAAGGGGGGGGGCCGGGGAGCGGATACGCAGTATTTT. The variable domain in full, with the rest retrieved from reference TRBV12-5 and TRBJ2-3, is DARVTQTPRHKVTEMGQEVTMRCQPILGHNTVFWYRQTMMQGLELLAYFRNRAPLDDSGMPKDRFSAEMPDATLATLKIQPSEPRDSAVYFCASGFSKGGGRGADTQYFGPGTRLTVL.

This clonotype has only a few counts. CDR3 region: CASSPDGGNTQYF. The DNA of the CDR3 is TGTGCCAGCAGCCCCGACGGGGGGAATACGCAGTATTTT. V is TRBV6-6 and J is TRBJ2-3; 7 bases agree with TRBD2. CDR1 is MNHNY and CDR2 is SVGAGI in the germline V gene (reference sequence). This CDR3 has 13 residues. With 6 bases clipped from V and 7 bases from J, the junction kept 7 bases outside the gene matches.